This entry describes one T cell receptor (beta chain). The source of the sample is a study of blood T cell repertoires in COVID-19. Looking at the study overall: Acute-phase and convalescent COVID-19 samples originated in the United States, Italy and Spain. T cells, B-cell-depleted T cells, or PBMCs provided the cDNA or gDNA that served as material.

Only in-frame clones appear in the TCRdb table, and some are missing; sequencing was by immunoSEQ multiplex PCR. Among about 210,000 clones listed, approximately 83% were seen once. The receptor's source is a middle-aged woman with active or convalescent COVID-19. Sample: peripheral blood.

In nucleotides, the CDR3 is TGTGCCAGCAGCCAAGACAGGGGTGAGACCCAGTACTTC. The encoded protein is CASSQDRGETQYF. This chain connects TRBV14 to TRBJ2-5; perhaps TRBD1 as D (6 bases). This CDR3 region has 13 residues. Germline assignment: CDR1 SGHDN and CDR2 FVKESK. V was clipped by 0 bases and J by 5 bases, with 7 bases between them.